This entry concerns a single T cell receptor (beta chain). Clones were sequenced by immunoSEQ multiplex PCR, and TCRdb holds only the in-frame ones, with some missing. The repertoire holds some 94,000 clones, around nine tenths seen once, with about 5% in the top ten. This specimen belongs to a study of T cell responses to AZD1222 COVID-19 vaccine. The CDR3 length is 14 residues. Germline V gene data show CDR1 as MNHNS and CDR2 as SASEGT. The junction had 4 bases not matched to a gene; V was cut back by 1 base and J by 8 bases. The chain combines TRBV6-1 with TRBJ1-1; TRBD1 aligns across 10 bases. The origin of this receptor is an adult who received the AZD1222 COVID-19 vaccine. The sample in question was peripheral blood, obtained 28 days after the second AZD1222 dose. The CDR3 reads CASSEVGTGAEAFF. CDR3 nucleotides: TGTGCCAGCAGTGAAGTGGGGACAGGGGCGGAAGCTTTCTTT.